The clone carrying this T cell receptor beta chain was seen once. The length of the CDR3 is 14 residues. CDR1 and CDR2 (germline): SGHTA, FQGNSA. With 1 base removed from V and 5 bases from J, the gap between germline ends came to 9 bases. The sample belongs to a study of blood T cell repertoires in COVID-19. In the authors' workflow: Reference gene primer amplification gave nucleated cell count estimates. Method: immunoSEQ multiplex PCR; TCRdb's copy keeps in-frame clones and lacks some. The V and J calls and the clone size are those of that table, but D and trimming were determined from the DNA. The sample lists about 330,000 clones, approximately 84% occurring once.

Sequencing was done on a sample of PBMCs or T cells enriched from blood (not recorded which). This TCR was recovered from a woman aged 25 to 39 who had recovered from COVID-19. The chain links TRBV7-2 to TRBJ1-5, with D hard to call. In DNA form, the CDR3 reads TGTGCCAGCAGCTTAGACAGCCCCGATCAGCCCCAGCATTTT. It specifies CASSLDSPDQPQHF.